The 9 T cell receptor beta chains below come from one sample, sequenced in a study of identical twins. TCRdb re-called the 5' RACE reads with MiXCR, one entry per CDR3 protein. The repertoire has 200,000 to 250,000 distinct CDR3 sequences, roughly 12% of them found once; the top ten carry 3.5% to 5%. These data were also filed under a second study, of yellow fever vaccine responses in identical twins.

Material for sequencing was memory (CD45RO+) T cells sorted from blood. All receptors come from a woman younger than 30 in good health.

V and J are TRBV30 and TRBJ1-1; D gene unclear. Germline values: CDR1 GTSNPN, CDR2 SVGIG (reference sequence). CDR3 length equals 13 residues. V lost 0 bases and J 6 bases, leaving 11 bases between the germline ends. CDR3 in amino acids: CAWSVQRRSEAFF. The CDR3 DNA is TGTGCCTGGAGTGTACAAAGGAGGTCTGAAGCTTTCTTT.

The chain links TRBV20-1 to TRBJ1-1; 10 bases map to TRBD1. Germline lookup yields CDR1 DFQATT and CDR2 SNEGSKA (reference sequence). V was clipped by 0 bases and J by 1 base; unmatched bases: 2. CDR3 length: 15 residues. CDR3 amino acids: CSARDWDRGNTEAFF. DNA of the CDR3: TGCAGTGCTAGAGACTGGGACAGGGGGAACACTGAAGCTTTCTTT.

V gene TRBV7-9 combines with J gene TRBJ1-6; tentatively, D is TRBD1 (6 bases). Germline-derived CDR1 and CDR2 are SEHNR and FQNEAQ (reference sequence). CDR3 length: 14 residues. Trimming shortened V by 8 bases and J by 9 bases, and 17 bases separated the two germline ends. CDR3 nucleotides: TGTGCCAGCCACGAGAGGGGGGTCGGTTCACCCCTCCACTTT. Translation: CASHERGVGSPLHF.

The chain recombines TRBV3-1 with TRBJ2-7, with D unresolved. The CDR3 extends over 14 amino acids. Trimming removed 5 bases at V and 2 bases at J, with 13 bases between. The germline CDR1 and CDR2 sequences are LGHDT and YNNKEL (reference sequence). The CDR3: CASSSTRSTYEQYF. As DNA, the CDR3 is TGTGCCAGCAGCTCAACCAGGTCCACCTACGAGCAGTACTTC.

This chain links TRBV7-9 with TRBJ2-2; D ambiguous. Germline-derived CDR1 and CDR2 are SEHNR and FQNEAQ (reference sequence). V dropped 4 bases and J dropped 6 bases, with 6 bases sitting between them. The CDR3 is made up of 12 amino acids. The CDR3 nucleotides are TGTGCCAGCAGCTCTAACTCCGGGGAGCTGTTTTTT. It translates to CASSSNSGELFF.

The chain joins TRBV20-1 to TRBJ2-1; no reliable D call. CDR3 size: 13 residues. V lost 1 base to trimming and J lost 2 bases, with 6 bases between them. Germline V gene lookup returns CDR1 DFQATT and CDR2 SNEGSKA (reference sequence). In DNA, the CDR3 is TGCAGTGCTAGAGGGCGGACCTACAATGAGCAGTTCTTC. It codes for CSARGRTYNEQFF.

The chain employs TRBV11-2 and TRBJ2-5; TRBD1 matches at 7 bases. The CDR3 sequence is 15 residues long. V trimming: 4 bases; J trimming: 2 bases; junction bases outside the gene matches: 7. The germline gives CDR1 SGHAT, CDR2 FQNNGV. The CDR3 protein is CASSSGQFIQETQYF. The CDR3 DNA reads TGTGCCAGCAGCTCGGGACAGTTTATACAAGAGACCCAGTACTTC.

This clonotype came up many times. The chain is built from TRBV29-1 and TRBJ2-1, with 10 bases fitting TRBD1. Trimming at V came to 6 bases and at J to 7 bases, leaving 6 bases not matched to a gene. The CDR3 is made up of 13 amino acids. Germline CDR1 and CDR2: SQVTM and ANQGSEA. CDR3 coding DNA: TGCAGCGTGCCGGGACAGGGGCATAATGAGCAGTTCTTC. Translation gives CSVPGQGHNEQFF.

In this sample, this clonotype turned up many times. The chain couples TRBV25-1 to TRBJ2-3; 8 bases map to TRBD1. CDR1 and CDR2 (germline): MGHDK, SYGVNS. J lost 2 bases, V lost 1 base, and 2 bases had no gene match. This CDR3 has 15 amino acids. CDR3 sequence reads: CASSEFQGATDTQYF. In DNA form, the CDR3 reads TGTGCCAGCAGTGAATTTCAGGGGGCCACAGATACGCAGTATTTT.